This T cell receptor beta chain came from a study of regulatory and conventional T cells in RAG deficiency. Study-level points and caveats: Compared with controls, unique Treg TCR beta sequences dropped about 100-fold in Omenn syndrome and CID/AS. In Omenn syndrome, Treg and Tconv repertoires overlapped >80%.

Genomic DNA came from blood conventional CD4+ T cells gated CD25-low CD127-high. Germline V gives CDR1 SGHNT, CDR2 YYREEE (reference sequence). CDR3 length: 16 residues. V shed 2 bases and J 8 bases; nucleotides not matched to a gene: 10. Data came from immunoSEQ multiplex PCR; TCRdb stores just in-frame clones and leaves some out. The sample carries under 25,000 clones, 95% to 97% recorded once. In regard to this clone: No antigen is known for it.

The same data also contributed to another study, on regulatory T cells. From that study: The PCR used 52 TRBV and 13 TRBJ primers. Skewed V and J usage and few unique V-J pairs marked patient repertoires, most in Tregs.

The rearrangement uses TRBV5-4 and TRBJ1-2, with TRBD1 identical over 12 bases. The TCR was taken from a human donor in good health. The sequencing input was CD25- CD4+ T cells sorted from blood. CDR3 coding DNA: TGTGCCAGCAGCTTTGCTCCGGGACAGGGGGCGCTCGGCTACACCTTC. This translates into CASSFAPGQGALGYTF.